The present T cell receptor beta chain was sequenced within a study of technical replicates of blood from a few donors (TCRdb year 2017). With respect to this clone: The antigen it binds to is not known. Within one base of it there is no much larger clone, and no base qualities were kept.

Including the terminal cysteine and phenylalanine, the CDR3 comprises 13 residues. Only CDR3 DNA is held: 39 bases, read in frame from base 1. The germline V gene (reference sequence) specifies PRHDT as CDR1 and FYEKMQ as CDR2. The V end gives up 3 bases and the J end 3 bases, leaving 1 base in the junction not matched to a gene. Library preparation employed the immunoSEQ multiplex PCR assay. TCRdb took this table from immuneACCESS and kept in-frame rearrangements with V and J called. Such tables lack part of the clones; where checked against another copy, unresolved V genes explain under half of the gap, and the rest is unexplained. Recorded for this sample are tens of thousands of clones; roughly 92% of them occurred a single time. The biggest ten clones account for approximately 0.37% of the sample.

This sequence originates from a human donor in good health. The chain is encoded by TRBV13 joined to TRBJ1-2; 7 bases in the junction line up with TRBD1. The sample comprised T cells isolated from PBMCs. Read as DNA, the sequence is TGTGCCAGCAGCTTCGGGACAGACTATGGCTACACCTTC. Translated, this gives CASSFGTDYGYTF.